This TCR beta chain was recorded in a study of T cell clonotyping in hematopoietic cell transplantation. Broader study findings: Higher Inverse Simpson Index values in graft donor and pretransplant recipient predicted broader posttransplant TCR diversity. No sorting was done, leaving CD4 and CD8 contributions mixed.

Samples: about 28 days before transplant, then days 30, 100 and 180 after. This CDR3 has 16 amino acids. The assay was immunoSEQ multiplex PCR, and TCRdb's table has in-frame clones only and misses some. The table records roughly 12,000 clones, around 68% of them present only once. A remark on this clone: Antigen unknown.

This rearrangement joins TRBV21-1 to TRBJ2-7. TRBV21-1 is tagged as a pseudogene. Sequencing was performed on peripheral blood mononuclear cells, taken 180 days after allogeneic stem cell transplant. The sequence was collected from a male patient aged 55 to 69 who had an allogeneic stem cell transplant from an unrelated donor, so the T cells may come from the graft donor. Some clones in this sample may be carry-over from other donors' samples. In DNA form, the CDR3 reads TGTGCCAGCAGCAGGACCCACCACTCAACCTCCTACGAGCAGTACTTC. Translated, it gives CASSRTHHSTSYEQYF.